In its sample, the clone carrying this TCR beta chain was seen a few times. What it binds is not known. This entry is derived from a study of cytomegalovirus exposure and HLA in healthy donors. Overall study: A prior study identified just under 120 million unique TCR beta sequences from about 179 million T cells. General observations from the study: Exclusion applied to some V segments, including TRBV6-2 and TRBV6-3, as they were indistinguishable.

The CDR3 covers 14 residues. V shed 0 bases and J shed 3 bases, with 8 bases lying between them. The germline V gene encodes CDR1 LNHNV and CDR2 YYDKDF (reference sequence). The PCR employed 60 Vbeta primers together with 13 Jbeta primers. Assay used: immunoSEQ multiplex PCR; TCRdb lists only in-frame clones, some missing. The sample includes some 150,000 clones, about 65% of them seen just once. Healthy bone marrow donors made up the cohort. The clonotype was recovered from a woman in her twenties or thirties in good health and CMV-seronegative. V usage is TRBV15 and J usage is TRBJ2-5; tentatively, D is TRBD1 (5 bases). Input material: PBMCs. The CDR3 sequence: CATSRDWGKETQYF. The CDR3 nucleotides are TGTGCCACCAGCAGAGATTGGGGCAAAGAGACCCAGTACTTC.